The 19 T cell receptor beta chains below all came from one sample that was sequenced in a study of technical replicates of blood from several donors. Generated by immunoSEQ multiplex PCR, the TCRdb table keeps only in-frame clones and is missing some. The sample records about 100,000 clones, around 95% being singletons. Sequencing was carried out using T cells isolated from PBMCs. The receptors here all came from a human donor in good health.

The chain's CDR3 is CSVDGTRAGLSYEQYF. CDR3 nucleotide sequence: TGCAGCGTTGACGGGACCCGAGCGGGCCTCTCCTACGAGCAGTACTTC. This chain joins TRBV29-1 and TRBJ2-7; D is perhaps TRBD2 (6 bases). This CDR3 contains 16 residues. Trimming removed 3 bases at V and 0 bases at J, with 18 bases between. The germline V gene encodes CDR1 SQVTM and CDR2 ANQGSEA.

The chain joins TRBV19 to TRBJ2-7, with TRBD1 matching over 7 bases. Losses at the gene ends were 6 bases for V and 2 bases for J; bases not matched to a gene: 7. Germline V gene sequence: CDR1 LNHDA, CDR2 SQIVND (reference sequence). This CDR3 spans 14 amino acids. The CDR3 protein is CASSYKTGTYEQYF. DNA of the CDR3: TGTGCCAGTAGCTATAAGACAGGGACCTACGAGCAGTACTTC.

The V gene is TRBV11-2, the J gene TRBJ2-1; 9 bases fit TRBD2. CDR3 size: 19 residues. Losses at the gene ends were 0 bases for V and 6 bases for J; bases not matched to a gene: 15. CDR1 and CDR2 (germline): SGHAT, FQNNGV. CDR3 amino acids: CASSLDLSGAGGGLNEQFF. The CDR3 coding sequence is TGTGCCAGCAGCTTAGATCTTTCGGGAGCGGGAGGTGGGCTCAATGAGCAGTTCTTC.

The chain uses TRBV15 and TRBJ1-3; D is undetermined. V was cut by 5 bases and J by 0 bases, with 11 bases left in between. Germline V lookup: CDR1 LNHNV, CDR2 YYDKDF (reference sequence). The CDR3 spans 15 residues. Here the CDR3 reads CATSSRGTSGNTIYF. The CDR3 DNA sequence: TGTGCCACCAGCTCCCGCGGTACCTCTGGAAACACCATATATTTT.

V gene TRBV30 combines with J gene TRBJ1-1, with D hard to call. CDR1 is GTSNPN, CDR2 SVGIG, per germline (reference sequence). CDR3 length: 14 amino acids. V was trimmed by 2 bases and J by 3 bases, leaving 13 bases between them. The CDR3: CAWSLLGVDTEAFF. Written as DNA, the CDR3 is TGTGCCTGGAGTCTGCTCGGGGTGGACACTGAAGCTTTCTTT.

This clone was counted once. This rearrangement joins TRBV19 to TRBJ2-1; tentative D call: TRBD1 (6 bases). Trimming removed 9 bases at V and 3 bases at J, with 15 bases between. This CDR3 region has 14 residues. Germline CDR1 is LNHDA and CDR2 is SQIVND (reference sequence). The chain's CDR3 is CASQGTTNYNEQFF. The CDR3 nucleotides are TGTGCCAGCCAGGGGACAACGAACTACAATGAGCAGTTCTTC.

The table lists this clone with a count of one. This rearrangement joins TRBV7-2 to TRBJ2-1; 7 bases line up with TRBD2. This CDR3 spans 16 amino acids. Germline-derived CDR1 and CDR2 are SGHTA and FQGNSA. With V trimmed by 4 bases and J by 7 bases, 13 bases remained unmatched. The CDR3, as DNA: TGTGCCAGCAGCTCCCGACGTAGCGGGTACGAAAATGAGCAGTTCTTC. Translation gives CASSSRRSGYENEQFF.

The chain has TRBV6-5 and TRBJ2-3; 7 bases fit TRBD2. The V and J ends lost 2 bases and 0 bases, in that order; junction bases with no gene match: 2. The CDR3 sequence is 15 residues long. Germline assignment: CDR1 MNHEY and CDR2 SVGAGI. DNA for the CDR3: TGTGCCAGCAGTTACGCTAGCGGAAGCACAGATACGCAGTATTTT. Its translation: CASSYASGSTDTQYF.

The chain recombines TRBV6-5 with TRBJ2-7, with D perhaps matching TRBD1 (5 bases). CDR1 is MNHEY, CDR2 SVGAGI, per germline. This CDR3 contains 13 residues. Between the trimmed V and J ends, which lost 7 bases and 1 base, there was a span of 11 bases. CDR3 amino acids: CASNPGMSYEQYF. The DNA of the CDR3 is TGTGCCAGCAATCCAGGGATGTCCTACGAGCAGTACTTC.

The V call is TRBV7-9, the J call TRBJ2-5; 9 nucleotides align to TRBD1. CDR3 length equals 15 residues. CDR1 is SEHNR and CDR2 is FQNEAQ in the germline V gene (reference sequence). The J segment lost 4 bases and the V segment lost 5 bases, leaving 8 bases of the junction unmatched. In nucleotides, the CDR3 is TGTGCCAGCAGCCTTAGACAGGGGGGCAGAGAGACCCAGTACTTC. Translated, it gives CASSLRQGGRETQYF.

This clone has just one count. The rearrangement joins TRBV27 to TRBJ2-2, with D possibly TRBD1 on 5 matching bases. This CDR3 has 15 amino acids. V was trimmed by 8 bases and J by 1 base, leaving 14 bases between them. Germline V gene data show CDR1 as MNHEY and CDR2 as SMNVEV (reference sequence). CDR3 sequence reads: CASYRTGQNTGELFF. CDR3 coding DNA: TGTGCCAGCTATCGTACCGGACAGAACACCGGGGAGCTGTTTTTT.

The genes are TRBV5-6 and TRBJ2-1, with 8 bases matching TRBD2. V lost 4 bases and J lost 7; bases outside the gene matches: 7. Germline CDR1 SGHDT, CDR2 YYEEEE. CDR3 length: 14 residues. CDR3 protein: CASSKGLAGNEQFF. The CDR3 nucleotides are TGTGCCAGCAGCAAAGGACTAGCTGGGAATGAGCAGTTCTTC.

V and J are TRBV5-1 and TRBJ2-5; 9 nucleotides match TRBD1. Germline V gene sequence: CDR1 SGHRS, CDR2 YFSETQ. Trimming took 4 bases from V and 5 from J; bases not matched to a gene: 12. The CDR3 contains 16 residues. CDR3 in amino acids: CASSGTGKDAWETQYF. The CDR3 DNA reads as TGCGCCAGCAGCGGGACAGGGAAGGACGCTTGGGAGACCCAGTACTTC.

This rearrangement joins TRBV29-1 to TRBJ1-1; D unclear. V was pared by 4 bases and J by 3 bases, with 9 bases between. Germline V gene lookup returns CDR1 SQVTM and CDR2 ANQGSEA. This CDR3 is 12 amino acids long. The DNA of the CDR3 is TGCAGCGTTGTTCCTAAATACACTGAAGCTTTCTTT. It specifies CSVVPKYTEAFF.

This sequence joins TRBV9 and TRBJ2-3; D may be TRBD2 (6 bases). From germline, CDR1 is SGDLS and CDR2 YYNGEE. V lost 0 bases and J 4 bases, leaving 9 bases between the germline ends. CDR3 length equals 14 residues. The CDR3 region has the DNA TGTGCCAGCAGCGTAGTACCGGGGGCAGATACGCAGTATTTT. It translates to CASSVVPGADTQYF.

The chain employs TRBV28 and TRBJ1-3, with D possibly TRBD1 on 5 matching bases. The germline CDR1 and CDR2 sequences are MDHEN and SYDVKM. V was clipped by 5 bases and J by 4 bases, with 12 bases between them. The CDR3 spans 14 residues. This CDR3 is CASSRQRVGNTIYF. CDR3 DNA sequence: TGTGCCAGCAGTAGACAGAGAGTCGGAAACACCATATATTTT.

This chain connects TRBV29-1 to TRBJ1-2; possible D gene TRBD1, 5 bases. The CDR3 totals 9 residues. Germline V gene lookup returns CDR1 SQVTM and CDR2 ANQGSEA. The V end was cut by 7 bases, the J end by 7 bases, with 7 bases between. CDR3 bases: TGCAGCGCGGGGGGTGGCTACACCTTC. It is translated as CSAGGGYTF.

The chain carries TRBV6-5 and TRBJ1-2; no definite D call. Trimming took off 6 bases at V and 7 bases at J, with 12 bases between the two ends. The germline V gene has CDR1 MNHEY and CDR2 SVGAGI. The CDR3 has 12 amino acids. The chain's CDR3 is CASRAEEVGYTF. CDR3 DNA: TGTGCCAGCAGGGCAGAAGAGGTTGGCTACACCTTC.

V usage is TRBV5-1 and J usage is TRBJ1-1, with unresolved D. Deletions cut 7 bases from V and 4 bases from J, with 14 bases between. Germline V gives CDR1 SGHRS, CDR2 YFSETQ. CDR3 length: 13 amino acids. The CDR3 sequence: CASQAFISTEAFF. The DNA of the CDR3 is TGCGCCAGCCAGGCCTTTATTTCCACTGAAGCTTTCTTT.